The next 12 T cell receptor beta chains were all read from a single sample in a study of T-cell memory formation after mild COVID-19. MiXCR was run by TCRdb on the 5' RACE reads, yielding one entry per CDR3 protein. The table includes under 250,000 distinct CDR3 sequences, roughly a tenth detected once. Sample: PBMCs or a T cell subset sorted from them (not recorded which). These receptors all stem from a man aged 18 to 29 who had mild COVID-19 (a few samples of this study predate the infection). Cell type and time point are not known.

In its sample, this clonotype was seen many times. In nucleotides, the CDR3 is TGTGCCAGCAGCTTTTCGACAGGCGGCAATCAGCCCCAGCATTTT. Translated, it gives CASSFSTGGNQPQHF. This sequence joins TRBV5-5 and TRBJ1-5; tentative D call: TRBD1 (6 bases). The V gene's germline CDR1 is SGHKS and CDR2 YYEKEE (reference sequence). This CDR3 is built from 15 residues. Trimming left V 2 bases short and J 2 bases short, with 11 bases between.

The V and J genes are TRBV12-3 or TRBV12-4 and TRBJ2-6, with D unresolved. The CDR3 consists of 16 residues. Trimming removed 7 bases from V and 4 bases from J, with 17 bases in between. The CDR3 bases are TGTGCCAGCACCCCGGCCGGGCCAAAAGGGGCCAACGTCCTGACTTTC. Its translation: CASTPAGPKGANVLTF.

The chain uses TRBV5-4 and TRBJ1-1; unclear D gene. V gave up 4 bases and J gave up 7 bases, with 14 bases separating them. Per germline, CDR1 SGHNT and CDR2 YYREEE (reference sequence). This CDR3 is 13 amino acids long. CDR3 in DNA: TGTGCCAGCAGCCGGGATGAGGCGGGTGAAGCTTTCTTT. Protein sequence: CASSRDEAGEAFF.

This clonotype was seen a handful of times. The V call is TRBV7-9, the J call TRBJ2-1, with TRBD1 matching over 9 bases. CDR3 length: 16 residues. Germline loops: CDR1 SEHNR, CDR2 FQNEAQ (reference sequence). The junction had 8 bases not matched to a gene; V was cut back by 5 bases and J by 3 bases. The CDR3 spells CASSQQTGGNYNEQFF. DNA for the CDR3: TGTGCCAGCAGCCAGCAGACAGGGGGGAACTACAATGAGCAGTTCTTC.

This clonotype was found many times. V is TRBV7-8 and J is TRBJ1-2; tentative D call: TRBD1 (5 bases). Germline loops: CDR1 SGHVS, CDR2 FQNEAQ. This CDR3 is built from 15 residues. The V and J ends lost 5 bases and 0 bases respectively, with 13 bases between them. The CDR3 bases are TGTGCCAGCAGCCCTCGGAGGGGAGCTAACTATGGCTACACCTTC. Translating gives CASSPRRGANYGYTF.

V is TRBV3-1 and J is TRBJ2-2; D uncertain. CDR3 length: 16 residues. V lost 1 base to trimming and J lost 3 bases, with 12 bases between them. Germline V lookup: CDR1 LGHDT, CDR2 YNNKEL (reference sequence). This chain's CDR3 is CASSQVIKRYTGELFF. The CDR3 DNA is TGTGCCAGCAGCCAAGTTATCAAGAGGTACACCGGGGAGCTGTTTTTT.

The genes are TRBV7-2 and TRBJ2-2; no clear D gene. Looked up from germline, CDR1 is SGHTA and CDR2 is FQGNSA. Trimming pared 6 bases from V and 2 bases from J, leaving 13 bases between. This CDR3 is 15 amino acids long. The DNA for the CDR3 is TGTGCCAGCAGTCGGGCCTGGCCTAACACCGGGGAGCTGTTTTTT. Encoded protein: CASSRAWPNTGELFF.

CDR3 in amino acids: CASSASTGTNEQFF. The CDR3, as DNA: TGTGCCAGCAGTGCGTCGACAGGGACCAATGAGCAGTTCTTC. The V call is TRBV2, the J call TRBJ2-1; 7 nucleotides line up with TRBD1. CDR1 SNHLY and CDR2 FYNNEI come from the germline V gene. CDR3 size: 14 residues. J was trimmed by 6 bases and V by 4 bases; bases with no gene match: 6. The full variable domain, in which reference TRBV2 and TRBJ2-1 provide the parts outside the CDR3, is EPEVTQTPSHQVTQMGQEVILRCVPISNHLYFYWYRQILGQKVEFLVSFYNNEISEKSEIFDDQFSVERPDGSNFTLKIRSTKLEDSAMYFCASSASTGTNEQFFGPGTRLTVL.

This clonotype was seen a few times. This chain joins TRBV5-1 and TRBJ2-3; D possibly uses TRBD1 or TRBD2 (6 bases each). Trimming stripped 4 bases from V and 1 base from J, with 16 bases between. Germline CDR1 is SGHRS and CDR2 is YFSETQ. This CDR3 has 16 residues. Here the CDR3 reads CASSPGVAVRTDTQYF. The DNA for the CDR3 is TGCGCCAGCAGCCCAGGGGTAGCGGTGCGCACAGATACGCAGTATTTT.

The chain carries TRBV20-1 and TRBJ1-5; D is undetermined. Germline values: CDR1 DFQATT, CDR2 SNEGSKA (reference sequence). Trimming cost V 4 bases and J 3 bases, with 13 bases left between them. The CDR3 is 14 amino acids. Written as DNA, the CDR3 is TGCAGTGCTACACCCGACGGAAACAATCAGCCCCAGCATTTT. Translating gives CSATPDGNNQPQHF.

The rearrangement uses TRBV2 and TRBJ1-2; D is perhaps TRBD1 (6 bases). The CDR3 consists of 14 residues. The V gene lost 5 bases and the J gene lost 9 bases, with 19 bases spanning the gap. The germline V gene has CDR1 SNHLY and CDR2 FYNNEI. The CDR3 region has the DNA TGTGCCAGCAGTCGTGAACGGGGGGCTGGTAGCTACACCTTC. As protein: CASSRERGAGSYTF.

This clonotype was found a few times. The gene calls are TRBV5-1 and TRBJ1-6, with D perhaps matching TRBD1 (5 bases). CDR3 length: 15 amino acids. V shed 1 base and J shed 7 bases, with 12 bases lying between them. Per the germline V gene, CDR1 is SGHRS and CDR2 is YFSETQ. In nucleotides, the CDR3 is TGCGCCAGCAGCTTGACTGGGCGGGGCAATTCACCCCTCCACTTT. It is translated as CASSLTGRGNSPLHF.